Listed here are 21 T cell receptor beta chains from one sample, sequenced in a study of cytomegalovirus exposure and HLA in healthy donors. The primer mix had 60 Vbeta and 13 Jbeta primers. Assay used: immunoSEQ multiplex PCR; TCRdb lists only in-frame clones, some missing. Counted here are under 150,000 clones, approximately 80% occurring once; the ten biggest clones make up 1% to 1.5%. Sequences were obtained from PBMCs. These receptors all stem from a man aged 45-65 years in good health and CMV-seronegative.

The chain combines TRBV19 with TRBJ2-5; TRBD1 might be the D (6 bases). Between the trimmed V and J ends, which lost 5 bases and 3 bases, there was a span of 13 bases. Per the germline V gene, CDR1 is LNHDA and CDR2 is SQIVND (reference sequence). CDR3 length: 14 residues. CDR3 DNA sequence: TGTGCCAGTAGTCCCACGGACAGAGAAGAGACCCAGTACTTC. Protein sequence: CASSPTDREETQYF.

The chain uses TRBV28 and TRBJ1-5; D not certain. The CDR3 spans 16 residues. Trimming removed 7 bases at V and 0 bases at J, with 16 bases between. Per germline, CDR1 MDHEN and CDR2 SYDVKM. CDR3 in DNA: TGTGCCAGCACTCTTCGACGAGGGAGTAGCAATCAGCCCCAGCATTTT. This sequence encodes CASTLRRGSSNQPQHF. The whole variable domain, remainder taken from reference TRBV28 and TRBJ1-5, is DVKVTQSSRYLVKRTGEKVFLECVQDMDHENMFWYRQDPGLGLRLIYFSYDVKMKEKGDIPEGYSVSREKKERFSLILESASTNQTSMYLCASTLRRGSSNQPQHFGDGTRLSIL.

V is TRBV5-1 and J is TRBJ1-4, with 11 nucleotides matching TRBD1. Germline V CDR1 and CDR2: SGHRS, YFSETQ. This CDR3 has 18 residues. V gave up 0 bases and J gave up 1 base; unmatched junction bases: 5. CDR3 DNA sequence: TGCGCCAGCAGCTTGGGGACAGGGGGCGCAAGAACTAATGAAAAACTGTTTTTT. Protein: CASSLGTGGARTNEKLFF.

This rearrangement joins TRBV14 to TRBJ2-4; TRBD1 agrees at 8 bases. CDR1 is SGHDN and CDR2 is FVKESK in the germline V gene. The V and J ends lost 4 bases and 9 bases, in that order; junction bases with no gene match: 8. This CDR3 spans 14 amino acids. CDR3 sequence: CASSPGQVYSIQYF. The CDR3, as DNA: TGTGCCAGCAGCCCGGGACAGGTATACAGCATTCAGTACTTC.

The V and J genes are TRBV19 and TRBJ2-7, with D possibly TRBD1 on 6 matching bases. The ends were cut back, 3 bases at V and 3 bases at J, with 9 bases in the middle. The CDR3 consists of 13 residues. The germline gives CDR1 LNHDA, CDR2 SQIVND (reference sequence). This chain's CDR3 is CASSIWGHYEQYF. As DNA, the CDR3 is TGTGCCAGTAGTATTTGGGGACACTACGAGCAGTACTTC.

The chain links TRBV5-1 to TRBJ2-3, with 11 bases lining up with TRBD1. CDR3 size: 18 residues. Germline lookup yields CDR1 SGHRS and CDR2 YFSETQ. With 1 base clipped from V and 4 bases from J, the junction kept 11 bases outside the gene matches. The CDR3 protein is CASSLNLWGQGGADTQYF. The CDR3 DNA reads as TGCGCCAGCAGCTTGAATCTATGGGGACAGGGGGGCGCAGATACGCAGTATTTT.

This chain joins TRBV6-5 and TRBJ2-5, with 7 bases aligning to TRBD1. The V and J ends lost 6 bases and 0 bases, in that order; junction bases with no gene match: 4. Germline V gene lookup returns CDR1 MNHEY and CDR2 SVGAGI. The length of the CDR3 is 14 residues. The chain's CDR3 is CASSLTGYQETQYF. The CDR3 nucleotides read TGTGCCAGCAGCCTGACAGGGTACCAAGAGACCCAGTACTTC.

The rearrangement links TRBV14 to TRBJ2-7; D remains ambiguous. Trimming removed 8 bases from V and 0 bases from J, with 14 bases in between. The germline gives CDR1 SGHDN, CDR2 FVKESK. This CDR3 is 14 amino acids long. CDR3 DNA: TGTGCCAGCCAAAACTATGTGGTCTCCTACGAGCAGTACTTC. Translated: CASQNYVVSYEQYF.

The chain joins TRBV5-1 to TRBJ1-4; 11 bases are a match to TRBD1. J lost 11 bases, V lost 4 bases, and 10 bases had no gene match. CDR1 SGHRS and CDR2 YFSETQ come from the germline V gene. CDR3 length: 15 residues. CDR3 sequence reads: CASSPRTGTGGKLFF. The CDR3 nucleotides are TGCGCCAGCAGCCCTCGAACCGGGACAGGGGGGAAACTGTTTTTT. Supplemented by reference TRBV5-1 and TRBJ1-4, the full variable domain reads KAGVTQTPRYLIKTRGQQVTLSCSPISGHRSVSWYQQTPGQGLQFLFEYFSETQRNKGNFPGRFSGRQFSNSRSEMNVSTLELGDSALYLCASSPRTGTGGKLFFGSGTQLSVL.

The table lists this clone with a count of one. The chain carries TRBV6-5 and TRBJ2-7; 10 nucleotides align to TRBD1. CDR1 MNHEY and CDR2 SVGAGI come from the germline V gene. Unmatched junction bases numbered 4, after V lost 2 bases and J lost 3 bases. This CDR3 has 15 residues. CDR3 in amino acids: CASSYGRDRGYEQYF. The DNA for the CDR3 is TGTGCCAGCAGTTACGGAAGGGACAGGGGCTACGAGCAGTACTTC.

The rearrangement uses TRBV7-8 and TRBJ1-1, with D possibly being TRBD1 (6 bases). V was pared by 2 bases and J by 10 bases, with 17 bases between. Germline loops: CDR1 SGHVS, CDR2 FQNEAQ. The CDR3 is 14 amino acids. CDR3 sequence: CASSLQGQILGAFF. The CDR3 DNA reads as TGTGCCAGCAGCTTACAGGGGCAGATCCTTGGAGCTTTCTTT.

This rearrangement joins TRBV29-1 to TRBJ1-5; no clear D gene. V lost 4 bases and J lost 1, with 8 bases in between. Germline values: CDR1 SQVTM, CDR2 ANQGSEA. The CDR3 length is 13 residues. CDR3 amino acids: CSVVWESNQPQHF. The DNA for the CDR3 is TGCAGCGTTGTCTGGGAGAGCAATCAGCCCCAGCATTTT. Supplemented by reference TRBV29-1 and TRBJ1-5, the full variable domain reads SAVISQKPSRDICQRGTSLTIQCQVDSQVTMMFWYRQQPGQSLTLIATANQGSEATYESGFVIDKFPISRPNLTFSTLTVSNMSPEDSSIYLCSVVWESNQPQHFGDGTRLSIL.

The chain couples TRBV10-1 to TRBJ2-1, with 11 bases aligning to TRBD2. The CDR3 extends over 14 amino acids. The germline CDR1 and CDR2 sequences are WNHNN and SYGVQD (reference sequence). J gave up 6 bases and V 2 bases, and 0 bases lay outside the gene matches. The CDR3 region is CASSEGLAGNEQFF. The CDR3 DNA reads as TGCGCCAGCAGTGAGGGACTAGCGGGCAATGAGCAGTTCTTC.

The CDR3 spells CASSSEDVGGRIAGGFQQFF. CDR3 DNA: TGTGCCAGCAGCTCGGAGGACGTCGGGGGCAGGATAGCGGGAGGGTTTCAGCAGTTCTTC. J is TRBJ2-1 and V is TRBV5-4; 11 bases agree with TRBD2. The CDR3 spans 20 residues. The germline gives CDR1 SGHNT, CDR2 YYREEE (reference sequence). Trimming took 3 bases from V and 11 from J; bases not matched to a gene: 25.

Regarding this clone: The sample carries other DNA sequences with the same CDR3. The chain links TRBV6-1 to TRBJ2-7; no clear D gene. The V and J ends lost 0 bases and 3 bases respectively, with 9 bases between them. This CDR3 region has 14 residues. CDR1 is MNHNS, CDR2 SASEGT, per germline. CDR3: CASSEASSIYEQYF. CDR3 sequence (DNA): TGTGCCAGCAGTGAAGCCAGTTCGATCTACGAGCAGTACTTC.

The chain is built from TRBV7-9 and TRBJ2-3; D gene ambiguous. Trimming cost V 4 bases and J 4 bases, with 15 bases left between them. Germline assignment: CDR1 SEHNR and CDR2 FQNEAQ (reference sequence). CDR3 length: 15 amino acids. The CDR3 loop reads CASSSRPHSADTQYF. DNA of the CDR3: TGTGCCAGCAGCTCCAGGCCCCACTCGGCAGATACGCAGTATTTT. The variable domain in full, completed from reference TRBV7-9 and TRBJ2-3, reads DTGVSQNPRHKITKRGQNVTFRCDPISEHNRLYWYRQTLGQGPEFLTYFQNEAQLEKSRLLSDRFSAERPKGSFSTLEIQRTEQGDSAMYLCASSSRPHSADTQYFGPGTRLTVL.

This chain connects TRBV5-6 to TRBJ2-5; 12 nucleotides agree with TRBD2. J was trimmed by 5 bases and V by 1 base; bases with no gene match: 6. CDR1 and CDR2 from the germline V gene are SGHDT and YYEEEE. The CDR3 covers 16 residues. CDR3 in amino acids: CASSLTSGRLLETQYF. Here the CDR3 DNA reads TGTGCCAGCAGCTTGACTAGCGGGAGGTTATTGGAGACCCAGTACTTC.

The chain's CDR3 is CASSSQGNEEQYF. The CDR3 DNA sequence: TGCGCCAGCAGCTCGCAGGGTAATGAAGAGCAGTACTTC. The J gene is TRBJ2-7, the V gene TRBV5-1; TRBD1 is a possible D gene (5 bases). Trimming removed 3 bases at V and 7 bases at J, with 14 bases between. The CDR3 spans 13 residues. Germline V gene lookup returns CDR1 SGHRS and CDR2 YFSETQ.

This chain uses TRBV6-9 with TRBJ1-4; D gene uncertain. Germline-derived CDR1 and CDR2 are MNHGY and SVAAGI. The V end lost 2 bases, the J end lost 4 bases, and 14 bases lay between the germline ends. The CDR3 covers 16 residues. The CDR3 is CASSYDAGTLNEKLFF. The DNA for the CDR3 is TGTGCCAGCAGTTATGATGCGGGAACCCTTAATGAAAAACTGTTTTTT.

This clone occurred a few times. The CDR3 protein is CASRPYDGDEQYF. CDR3 DNA: TGTGCCAGCAGACCCTACGACGGGGACGAGCAGTACTTC. The chain carries TRBV27 and TRBJ2-7; TRBD2 is a possible D gene (5 bases). CDR1 and CDR2 from the germline V gene are MNHEY and SMNVEV (reference sequence). V dropped 6 bases and J dropped 5 bases, with 14 bases sitting between them. The CDR3 totals 13 residues.

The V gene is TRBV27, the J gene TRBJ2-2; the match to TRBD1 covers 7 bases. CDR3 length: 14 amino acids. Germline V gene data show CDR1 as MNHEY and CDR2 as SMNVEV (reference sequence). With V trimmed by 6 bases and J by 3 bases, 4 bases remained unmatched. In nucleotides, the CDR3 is TGTGCCAGCAGAGACAGGGCGTACACCGGGGAGCTGTTTTTT. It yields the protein CASRDRAYTGELFF.